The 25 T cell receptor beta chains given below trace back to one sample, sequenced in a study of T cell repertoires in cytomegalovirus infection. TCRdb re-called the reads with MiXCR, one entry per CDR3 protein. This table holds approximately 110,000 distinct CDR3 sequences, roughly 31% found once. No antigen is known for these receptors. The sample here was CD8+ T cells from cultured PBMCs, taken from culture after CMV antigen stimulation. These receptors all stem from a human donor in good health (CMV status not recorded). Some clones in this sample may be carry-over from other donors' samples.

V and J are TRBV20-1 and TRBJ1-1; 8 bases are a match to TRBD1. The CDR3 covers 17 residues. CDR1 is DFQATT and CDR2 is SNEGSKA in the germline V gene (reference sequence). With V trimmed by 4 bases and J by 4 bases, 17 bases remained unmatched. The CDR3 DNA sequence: TGCAGTGCTACTTCCGGGACAGGCGTGCCCTGGGGCACTGAAGCTTTCTTT. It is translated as CSATSGTGVPWGTEAFF.

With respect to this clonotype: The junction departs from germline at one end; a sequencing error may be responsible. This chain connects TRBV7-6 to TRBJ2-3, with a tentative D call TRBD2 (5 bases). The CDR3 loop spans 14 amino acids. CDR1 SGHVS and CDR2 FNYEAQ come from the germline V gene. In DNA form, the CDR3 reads TGTGCCAACAGCCTCCGGGGTCTCACAGATACGCAGTATTTT. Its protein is CANSLRGLTDTQYF.

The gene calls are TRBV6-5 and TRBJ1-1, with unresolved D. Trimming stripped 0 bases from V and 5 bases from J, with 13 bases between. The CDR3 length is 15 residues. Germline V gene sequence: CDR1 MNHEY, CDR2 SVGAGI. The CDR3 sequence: CASSYSLPAGTEAFF. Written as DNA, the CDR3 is TGTGCCAGCAGTTACTCGCTTCCGGCGGGGACTGAAGCTTTCTTT.

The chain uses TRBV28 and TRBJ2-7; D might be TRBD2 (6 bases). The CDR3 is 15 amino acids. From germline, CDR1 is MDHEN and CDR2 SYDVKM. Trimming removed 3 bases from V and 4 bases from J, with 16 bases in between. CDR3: CASSFPGDLGYEQYF. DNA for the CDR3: TGTGCCAGCAGTTTTCCCGGGGACTTAGGATACGAGCAGTACTTC.

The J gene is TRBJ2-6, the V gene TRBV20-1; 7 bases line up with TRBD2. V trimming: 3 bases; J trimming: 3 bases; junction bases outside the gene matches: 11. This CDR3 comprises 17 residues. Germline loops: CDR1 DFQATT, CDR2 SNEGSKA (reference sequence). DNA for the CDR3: TGCAGTGCTAGCGGAGGGAGGGCCAGAAGTGGGGCCAACGTCCTGACTTTC. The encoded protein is CSASGGRARSGANVLTF.

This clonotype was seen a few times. This CDR3 reads CATSRGADRPNTEAFF. CDR3 bases: TGTGCCACCAGCAGAGGTGCCGACAGGCCGAACACTGAAGCTTTCTTT. V and J are TRBV15 and TRBJ1-1; D perhaps matches TRBD1 (6 bases). The CDR3 sequence is 16 residues long. Germline V gene data show CDR1 as LNHNV and CDR2 as YYDKDF (reference sequence). Trimming left V 1 base short and J 1 base short, with 13 bases between.

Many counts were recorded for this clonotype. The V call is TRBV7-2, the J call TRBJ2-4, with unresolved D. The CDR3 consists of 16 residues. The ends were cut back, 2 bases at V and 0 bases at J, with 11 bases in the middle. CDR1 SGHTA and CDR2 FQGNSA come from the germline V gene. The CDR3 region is CASSLSTALAKNIQYF. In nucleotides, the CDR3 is TGTGCCAGCAGCTTATCCACAGCACTAGCCAAAAACATTCAGTACTTC.

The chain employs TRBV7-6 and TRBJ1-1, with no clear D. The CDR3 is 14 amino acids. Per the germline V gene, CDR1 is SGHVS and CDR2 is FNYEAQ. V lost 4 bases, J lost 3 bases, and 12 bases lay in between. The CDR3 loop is CASSWREGDTEAFF. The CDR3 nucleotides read TGTGCCAGCAGCTGGAGGGAGGGCGACACTGAAGCTTTCTTT.

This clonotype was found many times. For the CDR3, the DNA is TGTGCCAGCAGCTTGGGACATGAGCAGTTCTTC. Residues: CASSLGHEQFF. The V call is TRBV7-8, the J call TRBJ2-1, with D perhaps being TRBD1 or TRBD2 (5 bases each). From germline, CDR1 is SGHVS and CDR2 FQNEAQ. This CDR3 is built from 11 residues. Trimming shortened V by 3 bases and J by 8 bases, and 5 bases separated the two germline ends.

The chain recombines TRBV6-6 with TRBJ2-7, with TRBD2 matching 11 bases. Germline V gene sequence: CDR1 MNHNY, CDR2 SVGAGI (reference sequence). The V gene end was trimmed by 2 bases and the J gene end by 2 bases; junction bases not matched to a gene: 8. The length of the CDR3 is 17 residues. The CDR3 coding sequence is TGTGCCAGCAGTTACGATGCTAGCGGGGGGTTAACCTACGAGCAGTACTTC. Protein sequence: CASSYDASGGLTYEQYF.

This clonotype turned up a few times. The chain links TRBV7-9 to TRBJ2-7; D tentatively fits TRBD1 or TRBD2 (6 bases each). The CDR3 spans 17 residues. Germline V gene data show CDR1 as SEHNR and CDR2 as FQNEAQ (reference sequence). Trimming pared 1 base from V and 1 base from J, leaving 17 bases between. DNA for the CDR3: TGTGCCAGCAGCTTAGATCCGGGGGCGGGGAGATCCTACGAGCAGTACTTC. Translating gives CASSLDPGAGRSYEQYF.

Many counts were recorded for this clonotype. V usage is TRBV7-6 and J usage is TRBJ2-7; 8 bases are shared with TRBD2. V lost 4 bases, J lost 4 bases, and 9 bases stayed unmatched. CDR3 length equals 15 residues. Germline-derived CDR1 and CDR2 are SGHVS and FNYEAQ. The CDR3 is CASSYSGGPNYEQYF. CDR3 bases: TGTGCCAGCAGCTACAGCGGGGGCCCTAATTACGAGCAGTACTTC.

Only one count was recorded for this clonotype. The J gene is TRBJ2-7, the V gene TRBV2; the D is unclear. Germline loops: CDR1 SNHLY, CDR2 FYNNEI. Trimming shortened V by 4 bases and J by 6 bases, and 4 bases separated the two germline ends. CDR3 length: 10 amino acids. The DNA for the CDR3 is TGTGCCAGCAGTGGTTCCGAGCAGTACTTC. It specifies CASSGSEQYF. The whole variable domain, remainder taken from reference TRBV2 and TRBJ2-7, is EPEVTQTPSHQVTQMGQEVILRCVPISNHLYFYWYRQILGQKVEFLVSFYNNEISEKSEIFDDQFSVERPDGSNFTLKIRSTKLEDSAMYFCASSGSEQYFGPGTRLTVT.

CDR3 loop: CASSLVFLAGETQYF. The CDR3 region has the DNA TGTGCCAGCAGCTTAGTATTTCTGGCTGGCGAGACCCAGTACTTC. The rearrangement links TRBV7-2 to TRBJ2-5; D gene uncertain. The CDR3 runs to 15 residues. Germline CDR1 reads SGHTA; CDR2 reads FQGNSA. The ends were cut back, 1 base at V and 5 bases at J, with 14 bases in the middle.

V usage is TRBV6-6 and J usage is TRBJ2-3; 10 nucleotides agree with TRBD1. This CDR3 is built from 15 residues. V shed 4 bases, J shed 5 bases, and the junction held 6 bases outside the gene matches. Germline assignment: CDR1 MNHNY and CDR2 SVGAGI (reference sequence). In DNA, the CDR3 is TGTGCCAGCAGTTTCCGCCGGACAGGGGGAGATACGCAGTATTTT. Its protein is CASSFRRTGGDTQYF.

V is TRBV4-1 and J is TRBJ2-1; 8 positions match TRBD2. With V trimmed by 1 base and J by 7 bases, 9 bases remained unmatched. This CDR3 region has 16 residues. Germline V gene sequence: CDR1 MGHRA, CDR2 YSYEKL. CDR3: CASSQGVAGGRNEQFF. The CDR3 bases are TGCGCCAGCAGCCAAGGGGTGGCGGGGGGCCGGAATGAGCAGTTCTTC.

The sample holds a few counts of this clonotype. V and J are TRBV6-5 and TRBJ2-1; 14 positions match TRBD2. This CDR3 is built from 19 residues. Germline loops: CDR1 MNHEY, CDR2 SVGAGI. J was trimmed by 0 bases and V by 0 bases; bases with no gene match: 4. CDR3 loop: CASSYSGLAGASSYNEQFF. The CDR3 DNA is TGTGCCAGCAGTTACTCGGGACTAGCGGGGGCTAGCTCCTACAATGAGCAGTTCTTC.

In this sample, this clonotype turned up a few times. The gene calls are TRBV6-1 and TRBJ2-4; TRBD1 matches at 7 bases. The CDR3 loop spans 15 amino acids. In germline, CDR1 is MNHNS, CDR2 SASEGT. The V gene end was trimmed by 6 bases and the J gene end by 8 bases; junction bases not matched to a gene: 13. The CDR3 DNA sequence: TGTGCCAGCAGCCTACCGACAGGGTTCGGGGACATTCAGTACTTC. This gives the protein CASSLPTGFGDIQYF.

CDR3 residues: CASSYPLETTTSTDTQYF. CDR3 DNA sequence: TGTGCCAGCAGTTATCCTCTGGAGACGACAACTAGCACAGATACGCAGTATTTT. V gene TRBV6-1 combines with J gene TRBJ2-3; no clear D gene. CDR1 and CDR2 (germline): MNHNS, SASEGT. Between the trimmed V and J ends, which lost 5 bases and 0 bases, there was a span of 21 bases. The CDR3 is made up of 18 amino acids.

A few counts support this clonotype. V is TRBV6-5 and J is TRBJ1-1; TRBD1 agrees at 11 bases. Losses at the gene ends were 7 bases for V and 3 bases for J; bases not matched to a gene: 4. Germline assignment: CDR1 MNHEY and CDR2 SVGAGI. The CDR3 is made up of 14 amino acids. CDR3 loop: CASKGQGGYTEAFF. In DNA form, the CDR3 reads TGTGCCAGCAAGGGACAGGGGGGTTACACTGAAGCTTTCTTT.

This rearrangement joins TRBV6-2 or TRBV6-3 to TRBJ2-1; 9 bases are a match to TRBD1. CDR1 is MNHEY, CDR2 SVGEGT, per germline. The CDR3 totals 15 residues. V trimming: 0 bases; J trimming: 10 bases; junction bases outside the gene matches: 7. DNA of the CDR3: TGTGCCAGCAGTTACTCCGGGACAGGGCGCATCGAGCAGTTCTTC. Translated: CASSYSGTGRIEQFF.

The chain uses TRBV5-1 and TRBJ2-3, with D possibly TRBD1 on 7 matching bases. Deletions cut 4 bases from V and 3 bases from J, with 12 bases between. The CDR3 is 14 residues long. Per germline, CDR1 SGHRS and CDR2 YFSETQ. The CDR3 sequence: CASSGGTATDTQYF. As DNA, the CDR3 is TGCGCCAGCAGCGGCGGGACAGCTACAGATACGCAGTATTTT. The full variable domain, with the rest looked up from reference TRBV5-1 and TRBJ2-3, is KAGVTQTPRYLIKTRGQQVTLSCSPISGHRSVSWYQQTPGQGLQFLFEYFSETQRNKGNFPGRFSGRQFSNSRSEMNVSTLELGDSALYLCASSGGTATDTQYFGPGTRLTVL.

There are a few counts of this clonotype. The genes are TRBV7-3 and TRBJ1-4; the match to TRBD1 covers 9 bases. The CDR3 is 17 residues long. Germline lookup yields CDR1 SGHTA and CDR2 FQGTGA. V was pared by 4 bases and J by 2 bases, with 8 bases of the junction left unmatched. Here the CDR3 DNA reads TGTGCCAGCAGCTCTACAGGGGGCGGTTCGACTAATGAAAAACTGTTTTTT. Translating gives CASSSTGGGSTNEKLFF.

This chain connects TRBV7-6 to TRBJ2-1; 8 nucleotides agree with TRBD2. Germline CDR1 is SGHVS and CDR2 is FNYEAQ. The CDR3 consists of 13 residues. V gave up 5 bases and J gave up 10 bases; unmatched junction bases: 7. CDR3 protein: CASSPGGAGEQFF. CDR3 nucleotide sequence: TGTGCCAGCAGCCCCGGGGGGGCGGGGGAGCAGTTCTTC.

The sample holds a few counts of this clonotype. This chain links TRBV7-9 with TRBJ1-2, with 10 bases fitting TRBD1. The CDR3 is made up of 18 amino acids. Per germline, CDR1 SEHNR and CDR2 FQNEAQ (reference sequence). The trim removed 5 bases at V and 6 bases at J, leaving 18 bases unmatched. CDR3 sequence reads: CASSTTGTGDPFYHGYTF. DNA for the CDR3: TGTGCCAGCAGCACAACCGGGACAGGGGATCCTTTTTACCATGGCTACACCTTC.